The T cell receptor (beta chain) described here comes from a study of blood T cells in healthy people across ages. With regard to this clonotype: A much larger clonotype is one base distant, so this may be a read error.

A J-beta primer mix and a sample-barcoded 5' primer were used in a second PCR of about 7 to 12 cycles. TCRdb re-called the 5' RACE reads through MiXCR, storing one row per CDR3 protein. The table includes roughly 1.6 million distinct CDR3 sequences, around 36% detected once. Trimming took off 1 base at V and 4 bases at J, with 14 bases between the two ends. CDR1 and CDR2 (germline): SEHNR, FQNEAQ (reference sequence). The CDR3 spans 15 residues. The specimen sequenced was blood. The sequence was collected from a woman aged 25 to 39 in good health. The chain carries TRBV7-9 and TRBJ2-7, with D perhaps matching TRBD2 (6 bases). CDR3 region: CASSLGVADDYEQYF. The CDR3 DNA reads TGTGCCAGCAGCTTAGGTGTAGCGGACGATTACGAGCAGTACTTC.